This TCR beta chain comes out of a study of blood T cell repertoires in COVID-19 (dated by TCRdb to about 2020). Describing the broader study: Samples from collaborators originated in the United States, Italy and Spain and spanned both the acute and convalescent phases of COVID-19. The prospective study material was composed of cDNA or gDNA derived from T cells, B-cell-depleted T cells, or PBMCs. Samples were obtained from the ongoing ImmuneRACE study (first 160 participants) and from 1,254 subjects provided by 6 global collaborators. The repertoires were made available in a free public database intended to serve as a resource for research on the immune response to SARS-CoV-2. Where available, HLA class I and class II types were obtained from metadata supplied by the sample provider rather than from assay-based typing. Subjects who had been exposed to COVID-19, were actively infected with it, or had recovered from it provided the deeply sampled blood TCRbeta repertoires that made up the dataset. Nearly every sample came with metadata listing a de-identified subject ID, COVID-19 status, age in years and sex.

TCRbeta CDR3 regions were amplified from genomic DNA using the immunoSEQ Assay, a bias-controlled multiplex PCR. The study's own analysis went as follows. The number of nucleated cells in each sample was estimated by amplification of reference gene primers within the assay. Sequence reads were collapsed and filtered to measure the absolute abundance of every unique TCRbeta CDR3 rearrangement. For each sample, productive Simpson clonality was calculated by taking the square root of Simpson's diversity index across productive rearrangements. The source is immuneACCESS, and TCRdb retained only in-frame sequences with V and J called. Part of the clones is not carried over; for the studies checked, unresolved V genes explain less than half of this, and the remainder is unexplained. That table supplies the V and J calls and clone size; D and trimming were determined from the DNA. Counted in this sample were 120,000 or so clones; about 85% of them appeared once. The ten largest clones capture about 6.9% of the sample.

Each collaborating institution followed its own protocols to collect whole blood in K2EDTA tubes. Collaborator samples were shipped for TCRbeta analysis as frozen whole blood, isolated PBMCs, or DNA extracted from either sample type. The paper's findings and limits, for the study overall: Clinical and demographic metadata were provided uncurated, with the amount varying by source and participant.

The V end gives up 3 bases and the J end 5 bases, leaving 6 bases in the junction not matched to a gene. CDR1 and CDR2 were assigned from the germline V gene as SGHTA and FQGTGA. Including cysteine and phenylalanine, the CDR3 has 15 amino acids. Only the CDR3 part of the read is kept: 45 bases, read in frame from the first base. On this clone: This receptor's antigen is unknown. No qualities accompany the bases; no much larger clone lies one base away.

Sequenced input: peripheral blood. The clonotype was recovered from a man older than 75 with active or convalescent COVID-19. Recombination linked TRBV7-3 to TRBJ2-5, with 10 bases matching TRBD1. The CDR3 protein: CASSFLGGQGETQYF. The DNA sequence reads TGTGCCAGCAGCTTCCTGGGGGGACAGGGGGAGACCCAGTACTTC.